These 5 T cell receptor beta chains originate from one sample sequenced in a study of T-cell memory formation after mild COVID-19. Via MiXCR, TCRdb re-called the 5' RACE reads, giving one row per CDR3 protein. Of around 300,000 distinct CDR3 sequences in the sample, roughly 8.2% were seen once. Sequencing was carried out using PBMCs or a T cell subset sorted from them (not recorded which). The source of these receptors is a man in his late teens or twenties who had mild COVID-19 (a few samples of this study predate the infection). Cell type and time point are not known.

Ten or more counts support this clonotype. The V gene is TRBV6-5, the J gene TRBJ2-2, with 7 bases identical to TRBD1. Per the germline V gene, CDR1 is MNHEY and CDR2 is SVGAGI. The V and J ends lost 6 bases and 4 bases, in that order; junction bases with no gene match: 5. The CDR3 covers 14 residues. CDR3 DNA sequence: TGTGCCAGCAGACCCAGGGGGAGCACCGGGGAGCTGTTTTTT. Its translation is CASRPRGSTGELFF.

The J gene is TRBJ2-5, the V gene TRBV19, with TRBD1 identical over 9 bases. J gave up 4 bases and V 5 bases, and 8 bases lay outside the gene matches. The CDR3 covers 15 residues. The V gene's germline CDR1 is LNHDA and CDR2 SQIVND (reference sequence). This chain's CDR3 is CASSPGTGKGETQYF. The CDR3 DNA follows: TGTGCCAGTAGTCCCGGGACAGGGAAGGGAGAGACCCAGTACTTC.

This clonotype was seen a few times. The chain uses TRBV6-5 and TRBJ2-5, with D possibly matching TRBD2 (7 bases). Germline CDR1 is MNHEY and CDR2 is SVGAGI. V dropped 8 bases and J dropped 4 bases, with 11 bases sitting between them. This CDR3 spans 12 amino acids. CDR3 sequence: CASEGGGETQYF. CDR3 DNA sequence: TGTGCCAGCGAGGGAGGGGGAGAGACCCAGTACTTC.

This chain connects TRBV6-5 to TRBJ2-7; TRBD1 might be the D (6 bases). Germline values: CDR1 MNHEY, CDR2 SVGAGI. The CDR3 has 14 residues. V was trimmed by 6 bases and J by 0 bases, leaving 12 bases between them. CDR3 nucleotides: TGTGCCAGCAGAAGGGGCAGGGGCTCCTACGAGCAGTACGTC. It yields the protein CASRRGRGSYEQYV.

The chain recombines TRBV11-1 with TRBJ2-5, with no clear D. Germline V gene lookup returns CDR1 SGHAT and CDR2 FQDESV (reference sequence). The CDR3 has 16 residues. V was pared by 5 bases and J by 2 bases, with 18 bases between. The CDR3 is CASSDLGPVGQETQYF. DNA of the CDR3: TGTGCCAGCAGCGACCTTGGACCGGTTGGGCAAGAGACCCAGTACTTC.